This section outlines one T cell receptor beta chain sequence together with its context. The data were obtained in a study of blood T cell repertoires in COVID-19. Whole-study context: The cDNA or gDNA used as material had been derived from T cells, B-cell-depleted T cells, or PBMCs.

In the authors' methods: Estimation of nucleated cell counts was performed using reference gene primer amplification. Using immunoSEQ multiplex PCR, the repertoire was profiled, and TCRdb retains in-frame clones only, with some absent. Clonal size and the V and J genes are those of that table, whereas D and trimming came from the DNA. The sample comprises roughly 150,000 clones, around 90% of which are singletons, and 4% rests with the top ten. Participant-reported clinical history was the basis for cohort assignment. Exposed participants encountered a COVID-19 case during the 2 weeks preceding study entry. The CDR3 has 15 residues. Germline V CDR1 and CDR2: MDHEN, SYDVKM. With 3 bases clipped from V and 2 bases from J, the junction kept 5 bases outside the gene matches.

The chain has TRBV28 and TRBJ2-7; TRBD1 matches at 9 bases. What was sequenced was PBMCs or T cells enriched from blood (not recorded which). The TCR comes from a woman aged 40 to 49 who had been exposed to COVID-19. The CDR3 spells CASSLWDRAPYEQYF. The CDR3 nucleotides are TGTGCCAGCAGTTTGTGGGACAGGGCTCCCTACGAGCAGTACTTC.